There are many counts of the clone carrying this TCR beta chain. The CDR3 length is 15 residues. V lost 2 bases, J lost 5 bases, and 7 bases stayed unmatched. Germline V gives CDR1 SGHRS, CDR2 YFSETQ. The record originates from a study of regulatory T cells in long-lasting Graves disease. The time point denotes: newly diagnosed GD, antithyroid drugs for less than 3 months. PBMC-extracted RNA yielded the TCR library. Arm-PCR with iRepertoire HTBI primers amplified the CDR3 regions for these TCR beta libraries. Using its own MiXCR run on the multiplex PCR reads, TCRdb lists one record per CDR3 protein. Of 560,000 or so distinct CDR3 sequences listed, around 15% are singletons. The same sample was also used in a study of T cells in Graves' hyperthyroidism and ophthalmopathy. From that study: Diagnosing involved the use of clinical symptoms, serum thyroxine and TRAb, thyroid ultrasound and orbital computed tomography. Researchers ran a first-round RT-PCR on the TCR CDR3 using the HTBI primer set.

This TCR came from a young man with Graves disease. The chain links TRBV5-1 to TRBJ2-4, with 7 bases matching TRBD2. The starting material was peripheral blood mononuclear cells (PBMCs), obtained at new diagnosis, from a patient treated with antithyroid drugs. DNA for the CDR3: TGCGCCAGCAGCTTATCGGCGGGAGTGGAAAACATTCAGTACTTC. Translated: CASSLSAGVENIQYF. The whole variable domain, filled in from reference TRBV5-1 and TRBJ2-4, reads KAGVTQTPRYLIKTRGQQVTLSCSPISGHRSVSWYQQTPGQGLQFLFEYFSETQRNKGNFPGRFSGRQFSNSRSEMNVSTLELGDSALYLCASSLSAGVENIQYFGAGTRLSVL.